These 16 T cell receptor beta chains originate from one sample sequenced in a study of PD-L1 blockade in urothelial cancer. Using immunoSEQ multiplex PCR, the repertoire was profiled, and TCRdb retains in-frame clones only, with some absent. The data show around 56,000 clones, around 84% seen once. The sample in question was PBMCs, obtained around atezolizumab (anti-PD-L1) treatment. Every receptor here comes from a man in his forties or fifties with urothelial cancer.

The CDR3 region is CASSLRGDSAMETQYF. DNA of the CDR3: TGTGCCAGCAGCTTGCGAGGGGACTCGGCGATGGAGACCCAGTACTTC. The V call is TRBV5-8, the J call TRBJ2-5, with D perhaps matching TRBD2 (6 bases). V lost 1 base and J 5 bases, leaving 18 bases between the germline ends. This CDR3 region has 16 residues. From germline, CDR1 is SGHTS and CDR2 YDEGEE.

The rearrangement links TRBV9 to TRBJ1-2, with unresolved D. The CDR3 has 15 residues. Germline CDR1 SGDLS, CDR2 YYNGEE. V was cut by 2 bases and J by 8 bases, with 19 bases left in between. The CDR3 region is CASSVQTHPGGGYTF. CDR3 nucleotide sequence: TGTGCCAGCAGCGTCCAGACGCACCCTGGAGGGGGCTACACCTTC. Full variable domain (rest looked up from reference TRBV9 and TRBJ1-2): DSGVTQTPKHLITATGQRVTLRCSPRSGDLSVYWYQQSLDQGLQFLIQYYNGEERAKGNILERFSAQQFPDLHSELNLSSLELGDSALYFCASSVQTHPGGGYTFGSGTRLTVV.

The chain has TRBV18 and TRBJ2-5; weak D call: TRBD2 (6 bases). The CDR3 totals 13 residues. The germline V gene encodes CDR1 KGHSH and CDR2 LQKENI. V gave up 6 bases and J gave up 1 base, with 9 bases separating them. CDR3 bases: TGTGCCAGCTCTCGGGGGTTCCAAGAGACCCAGTACTTC. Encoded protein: CASSRGFQETQYF.

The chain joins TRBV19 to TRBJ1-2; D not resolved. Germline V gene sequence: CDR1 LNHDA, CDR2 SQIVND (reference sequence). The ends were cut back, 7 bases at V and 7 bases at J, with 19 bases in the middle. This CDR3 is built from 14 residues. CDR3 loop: CASTRSGEFGGYTF. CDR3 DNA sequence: TGTGCCAGTACCCGAAGCGGGGAGTTTGGTGGCTACACCTTC.

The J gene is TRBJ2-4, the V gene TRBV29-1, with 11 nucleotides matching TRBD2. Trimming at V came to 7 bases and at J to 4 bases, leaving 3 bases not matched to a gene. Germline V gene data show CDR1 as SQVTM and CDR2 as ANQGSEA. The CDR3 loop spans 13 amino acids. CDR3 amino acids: CSALAGGKNIQYF. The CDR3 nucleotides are TGCAGCGCCTTAGCGGGAGGGAAAAACATTCAGTACTTC.

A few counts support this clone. CDR3 sequence reads: CASSRYQETQYF. As DNA, the CDR3 is TGTGCCAGCAGTCGGTACCAAGAGACCCAGTACTTC. The rearrangement uses TRBV6-1 and TRBJ2-5; D unresolved. V was cut by 5 bases and J by 0 bases, with 4 bases left in between. The CDR3 has 12 residues. Per germline, CDR1 MNHNS and CDR2 SASEGT.

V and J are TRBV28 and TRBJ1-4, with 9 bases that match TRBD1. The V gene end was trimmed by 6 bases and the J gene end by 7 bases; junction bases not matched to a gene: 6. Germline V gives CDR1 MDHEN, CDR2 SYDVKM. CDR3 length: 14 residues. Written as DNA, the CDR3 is TGTGCCAGCAGAAGACAGGGGGGGGGTGAAAAACTGTTTTTT. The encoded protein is CASRRQGGGEKLFF. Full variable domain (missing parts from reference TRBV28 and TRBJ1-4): DVKVTQSSRYLVKRTGEKVFLECVQDMDHENMFWYRQDPGLGLRLIYFSYDVKMKEKGDIPEGYSVSREKKERFSLILESASTNQTSMYLCASRRQGGGEKLFFGSGTQLSVL.

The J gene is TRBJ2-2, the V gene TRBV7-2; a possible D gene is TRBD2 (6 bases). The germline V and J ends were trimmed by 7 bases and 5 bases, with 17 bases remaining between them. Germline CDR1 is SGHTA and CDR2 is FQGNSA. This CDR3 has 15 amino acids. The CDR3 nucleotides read TGTGCCAGCAACATAGGGAGGAGACGGACCGGGGAGCTGTTTTTT. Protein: CASNIGRRRTGELFF.

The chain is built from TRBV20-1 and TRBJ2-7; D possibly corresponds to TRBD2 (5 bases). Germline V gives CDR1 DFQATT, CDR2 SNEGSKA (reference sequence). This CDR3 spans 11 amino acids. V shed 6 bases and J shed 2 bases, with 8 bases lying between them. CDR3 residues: CSARGPYEQYF. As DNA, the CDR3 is TGCAGTGCCCGGGGTCCCTACGAGCAGTACTTC.

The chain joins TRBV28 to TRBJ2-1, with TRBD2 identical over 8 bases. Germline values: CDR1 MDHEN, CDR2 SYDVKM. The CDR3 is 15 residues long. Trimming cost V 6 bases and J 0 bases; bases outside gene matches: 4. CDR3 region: CASRNRGGSYNEQFF. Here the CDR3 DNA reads TGTGCCAGCAGGAACCGGGGGGGCTCCTACAATGAGCAGTTCTTC.

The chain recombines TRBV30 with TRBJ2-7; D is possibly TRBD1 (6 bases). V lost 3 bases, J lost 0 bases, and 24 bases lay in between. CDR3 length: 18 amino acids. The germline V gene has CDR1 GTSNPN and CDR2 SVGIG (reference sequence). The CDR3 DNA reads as TGTGCCTGGAGGGATCCGCACGGTTGGGACACCCGCTCCTACGAGCAGTACTTC. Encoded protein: CAWRDPHGWDTRSYEQYF.

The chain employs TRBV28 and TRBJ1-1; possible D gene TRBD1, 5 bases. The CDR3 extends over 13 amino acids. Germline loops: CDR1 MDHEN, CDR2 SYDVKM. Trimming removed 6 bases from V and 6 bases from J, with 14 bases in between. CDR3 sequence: CASSFGGIPEAFF. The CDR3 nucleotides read TGTGCCAGCAGCTTCGGGGGGATCCCTGAAGCTTTCTTT.

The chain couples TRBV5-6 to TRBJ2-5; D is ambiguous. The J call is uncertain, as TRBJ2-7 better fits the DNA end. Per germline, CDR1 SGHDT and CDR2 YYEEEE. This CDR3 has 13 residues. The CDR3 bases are TGTGCCAGCAGAAGCACAGCAACCTACGAGCAGTACTTC. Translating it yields CASRSTATYEQYF.

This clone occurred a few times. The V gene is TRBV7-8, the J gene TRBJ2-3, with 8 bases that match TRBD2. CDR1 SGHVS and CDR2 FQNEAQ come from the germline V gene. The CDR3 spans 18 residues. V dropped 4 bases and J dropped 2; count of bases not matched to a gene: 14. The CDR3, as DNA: TGTGCCAGCAGCTCTCAATCCAGGACTAGCTTACTCACAGATACGCAGTATTTT. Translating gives CASSSQSRTSLLTDTQYF.

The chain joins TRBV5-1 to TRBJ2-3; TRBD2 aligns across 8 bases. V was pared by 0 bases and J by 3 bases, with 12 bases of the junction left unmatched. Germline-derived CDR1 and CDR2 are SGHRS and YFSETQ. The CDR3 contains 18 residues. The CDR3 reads CASSLVGGGLHGTDTQYF. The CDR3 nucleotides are TGCGCCAGCAGCTTGGTGGGCGGGGGGCTCCACGGAACAGATACGCAGTATTTT.

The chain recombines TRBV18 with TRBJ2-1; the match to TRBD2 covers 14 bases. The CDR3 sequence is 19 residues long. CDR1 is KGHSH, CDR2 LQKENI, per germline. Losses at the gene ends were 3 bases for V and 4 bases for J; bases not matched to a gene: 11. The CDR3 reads CASSPTSGRAEAKYNEQFF. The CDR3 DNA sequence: TGTGCCAGCTCACCGACTAGCGGGAGGGCCGAAGCAAAGTACAATGAGCAGTTCTTC.